The 24 T cell receptor beta chains below all came from one sample that was sequenced in a study of cytomegalovirus exposure and HLA in healthy donors. A multiplex PCR was run with 60 Vbeta primers and 13 Jbeta primers. Measured with immunoSEQ multiplex PCR; TCRdb has only the in-frame clones, and not every one. The data hold 200,000 or so clones, with 82% observed a single time. Input material: PBMCs. Source of these receptors: a boy aged 2 to 9 in good health and CMV-seronegative.

The chain has TRBV6-6 and TRBJ2-7, with TRBD2 matching 12 bases. Trimming at V came to 6 bases and at J to 5 bases, leaving 8 bases not matched to a gene. This CDR3 comprises 15 residues. Germline lookup yields CDR1 MNHNY and CDR2 SVGAGI (reference sequence). CDR3 bases: TGTGCCAGCAGAGGACTAGCGGGGCCCGGCGACGAGCAGTACTTC. Its protein is CASRGLAGPGDEQYF.

This chain joins TRBV7-2 and TRBJ2-7; possible D gene TRBD2, 5 bases. Germline V lookup: CDR1 SGHTA, CDR2 FQGNSA. Trimming stripped 1 base from V and 3 bases from J, with 10 bases between. The CDR3 has 14 residues. CDR3 nucleotide sequence: TGTGCCAGCAGCTTAGACAGCGGAGTCTACGAGCAGTACTTC. Translating it yields CASSLDSGVYEQYF.

The chain uses TRBV7-9 and TRBJ2-3; TRBD1 might be the D (6 bases). The CDR3 sequence is 14 residues long. Germline CDR1 SEHNR, CDR2 FQNEAQ (reference sequence). The V end lost 1 base, the J end lost 5 bases, and 10 bases lay between the germline ends. CDR3 sequence: CASSLVTRGDTQYF. CDR3 DNA sequence: TGTGCCAGCAGCTTAGTTACCAGGGGAGATACGCAGTATTTT.

The J gene is TRBJ1-5, the V gene TRBV7-2, with a tentative D call TRBD1 (6 bases). The V and J ends lost 8 bases and 5 bases respectively, with 13 bases between them. In germline, CDR1 is SGHTA, CDR2 FQGNSA. CDR3 length: 13 amino acids. Here the CDR3 DNA reads TGTGCCAGCTCTGGGGGCCTTTATCAGCCCCAGCATTTT. Encoded protein: CASSGGLYQPQHF.

The rearrangement uses TRBV7-9 and TRBJ2-5, with 10 bases fitting TRBD2. The DNA end lines up better with TRBJ2-7; the J call may be wrong. Germline V gene sequence: CDR1 SEHNR, CDR2 FQNEAQ (reference sequence). This CDR3 comprises 14 residues. The CDR3 sequence is CASSSTSGLYEQYF. The CDR3 DNA reads as TGTGCCAGCAGCTCGACTAGCGGGTTGTACGAGCAGTACTTC.

V usage is TRBV6-6 and J usage is TRBJ1-5, with TRBD1 matching over 9 bases. Per the germline V gene, CDR1 is MNHNY and CDR2 is SVGAGI (reference sequence). This CDR3 contains 14 residues. After removal of 8 bases from V and 1 base from J, the junction contained 3 bases not matched to a gene. CDR3 DNA sequence: TGTGCCAGCGGACAGGGGTTGAGCAATCAGCCCCAGCATTTT. It encodes CASGQGLSNQPQHF.

This clone was recorded only once. The V and J genes are TRBV30 and TRBJ2-5; 8 bases are shared with TRBD2. V shed 0 bases and J 3 bases; nucleotides not matched to a gene: 6. This CDR3 has 15 amino acids. Germline V CDR1 and CDR2: GTSNPN, SVGIG (reference sequence). DNA for the CDR3: TGTGCCTGGAGTGTGCGCGGGGGGACGAAAGAGACCCAGTACTTC. Translating gives CAWSVRGGTKETQYF.

The rearrangement joins TRBV7-2 to TRBJ2-1; D is possibly TRBD2 (6 bases). V lost 0 bases and J 2 bases, leaving 11 bases between the germline ends. This CDR3 region has 16 residues. Germline V CDR1 and CDR2: SGHTA, FQGNSA. CDR3 nucleotide sequence: TGTGCCAGCAGCTTAGCGCGGGGAAGCCCCTACAATGAGCAGTTCTTC. Protein product: CASSLARGSPYNEQFF.

The gene calls are TRBV15 and TRBJ2-7; 11 bases map to TRBD1. The ends lost 1 base at V and 4 bases at J; junction bases unmatched: 9. This CDR3 contains 17 residues. Germline CDR1 and CDR2: LNHNV and YYDKDF (reference sequence). Here the CDR3 reads CATSRGDWDRGFYEQYF. CDR3 DNA: TGTGCCACCAGCAGAGGCGATTGGGACAGGGGGTTTTACGAGCAGTACTTC. The full variable domain, rest sourced from reference TRBV15 and TRBJ2-7, is DAMVIQNPRYQVTQFGKPVTLSCSQTLNHNVMYWYQQKSSQAPKLLFHYYDKDFNNEADTPDNFQSRRPNTSFCFLDIRSPGLGDTAMYLCATSRGDWDRGFYEQYFGPGTRLTVT.

The rearrangement links TRBV5-1 to TRBJ2-5, with D possibly TRBD2 on 6 matching bases. The CDR3 is made up of 14 amino acids. CDR1 and CDR2 (germline): SGHRS, YFSETQ. With 3 bases removed from V and 0 bases from J, the gap between germline ends came to 9 bases. Here the CDR3 reads CASSWGLHQETQYF. The CDR3 region has the DNA TGCGCCAGCAGCTGGGGACTCCACCAAGAGACCCAGTACTTC.

The rearrangement joins TRBV4-3 to TRBJ2-7; 8 nucleotides line up with TRBD1. Germline CDR1 LGHNA, CDR2 YSLEER. The ends lost 2 bases at V and 3 bases at J; junction bases unmatched: 9. The CDR3 is 16 amino acids. In DNA, the CDR3 is TGCGCCAGCAGCCAAAGCGACGAGACAGGGGACTACGAGCAGTACTTC. This encodes CASSQSDETGDYEQYF.

The genes are TRBV2 and TRBJ2-2; TRBD1 matches 11 bases. Per the germline V gene, CDR1 is SNHLY and CDR2 is FYNNEI. V lost 8 bases, J lost 7 bases, and 3 bases stayed unmatched. There are 13 residues in the CDR3. The CDR3 is CASGQGAGGELFF. CDR3 bases: TGTGCCAGCGGACAGGGGGCAGGCGGGGAGCTGTTTTTT.

This clone has a single count. J is TRBJ2-7 and V is TRBV10-1; 7 bases are shared with TRBD1. Per the germline V gene, CDR1 is WNHNN and CDR2 is SYGVQD (reference sequence). Trimming removed 7 bases from V and 4 bases from J; junction bases left unmatched: 19. This CDR3 has 17 residues. CDR3 in amino acids: CASKNTRGWQTGYEQYF. The CDR3 DNA is TGCGCCAGCAAAAACACCCGAGGTTGGCAGACAGGGTACGAGCAGTACTTC.

The chain employs TRBV6-6 and TRBJ1-1; possible D gene TRBD1, 5 bases. The germline V gene has CDR1 MNHNY and CDR2 SVGAGI (reference sequence). The V gene lost 4 bases and the J gene lost 3 bases, with 9 bases spanning the gap. The length of the CDR3 is 13 residues. This CDR3 is CASSSGLDTEAFF. CDR3 sequence (DNA): TGTGCCAGCAGTTCAGGGTTGGACACTGAAGCTTTCTTT.

The J gene is TRBJ2-7, the V gene TRBV7-2; 12 bases are a match to TRBD2. With V trimmed by 1 base and J by 12 bases, 4 bases remained unmatched. Germline CDR1 is SGHTA and CDR2 is FQGNSA. The CDR3 contains 13 residues. CDR3: CASSLGLAGAAYF. Written as DNA, the CDR3 is TGTGCCAGCAGCTTAGGACTAGCGGGGGCCGCGTACTTC.

This clone was recorded a few times. The V and J genes are TRBV7-9 and TRBJ2-1; a weak D match, TRBD2 (6 bases). Trimming left V 5 bases short and J 0 bases short, with 17 bases between. From germline, CDR1 is SEHNR and CDR2 FQNEAQ (reference sequence). CDR3 length: 17 amino acids. This CDR3 is CASSPGGTVSSYNEQFF. In DNA, the CDR3 is TGTGCCAGCAGCCCTGGCGGGACGGTCAGCTCCTACAATGAGCAGTTCTTC.

The V call is TRBV6-5, the J call TRBJ2-2; 15 bases agree with TRBD2. The CDR3 length is 15 residues. J was trimmed by 7 bases and V by 5 bases; bases with no gene match: 2. The germline gives CDR1 MNHEY, CDR2 SVGAGI. CDR3 DNA: TGTGCCAGCAGTAGGACTAGCGGGGGGGGCGGGGAGCTGTTTTTT. Protein sequence: CASSRTSGGGGELFF.

This sequence joins TRBV29-1 and TRBJ2-7; 8 bases are shared with TRBD1. The trim removed 5 bases at V and 3 bases at J, leaving 15 bases unmatched. The germline CDR1 and CDR2 sequences are SQVTM and ANQGSEA. This CDR3 has 16 residues. Here the CDR3 reads CSVLGGSQGAGYEQYF. The CDR3 DNA reads as TGCAGCGTTCTAGGGGGATCGCAGGGGGCAGGCTACGAGCAGTACTTC.

This clone was observed once. The V gene is TRBV7-9, the J gene TRBJ1-3; D remains ambiguous. V lost 0 bases and J lost 4, with 10 bases in between. Germline lookup yields CDR1 SEHNR and CDR2 FQNEAQ (reference sequence). The CDR3 is 15 residues long. CDR3 nucleotide sequence: TGTGCCAGCAGCTTAGCGGAGGGTTTCGGAAACACCATATATTTT. This gives the protein CASSLAEGFGNTIYF.

The chain couples TRBV6-5 to TRBJ1-5; TRBD1 might be the D (5 bases). CDR3 size: 14 residues. The V gene's germline CDR1 is MNHEY and CDR2 SVGAGI. The V end was cut by 5 bases, the J end by 6 bases, with 14 bases between. The CDR3 is CASSLRGRGQPQHF. In nucleotides, the CDR3 is TGTGCCAGCAGTCTCCGGGGGAGGGGTCAGCCCCAGCATTTT.

The chain has TRBV6-1 and TRBJ2-1, with 9 positions matching TRBD2. Germline lookup yields CDR1 MNHNS and CDR2 SASEGT. V shed 4 bases, J shed 0 bases, and the junction held 10 bases outside the gene matches. CDR3 length: 18 residues. CDR3 protein: CASSVGLAGISSYNEQFF. The CDR3 DNA sequence: TGTGCCAGCAGTGTTGGGCTAGCGGGGATTAGCTCCTACAATGAGCAGTTCTTC.

The genes are TRBV29-1 and TRBJ1-1, with D perhaps matching TRBD1 (5 bases). Trimming left V 6 bases short and J 3 bases short, with 17 bases between. This CDR3 is 14 amino acids long. Germline V gene lookup returns CDR1 SQVTM and CDR2 ANQGSEA. DNA for the CDR3: TGCAGCGTGTACATGGTGCGGGGGGACACTGAAGCTTTCTTT. It codes for CSVYMVRGDTEAFF.

The chain has TRBV7-9 and TRBJ2-3; 7 positions agree with TRBD2. The CDR3 contains 14 residues. V shed 7 bases and J 1 base; nucleotides not matched to a gene: 5. CDR1 is SEHNR, CDR2 FQNEAQ, per germline (reference sequence). The CDR3 loop is CASTDRGGTDTQYF. In DNA, the CDR3 is TGTGCCAGCACCGACCGGGGGGGCACAGATACGCAGTATTTT.

This clone appeared a single time. The chain joins TRBV7-9 to TRBJ1-1, with 7 bases lining up with TRBD1. Germline CDR1 is SEHNR and CDR2 is FQNEAQ (reference sequence). The CDR3 consists of 16 residues. The J segment lost 5 bases and the V segment lost 4 bases, leaving 13 bases of the junction unmatched. CDR3 DNA sequence: TGTGCCAGCAGCTCGTTAAAACAGGGGATCGATACTGAAGCTTTCTTT. Residues: CASSSLKQGIDTEAFF.